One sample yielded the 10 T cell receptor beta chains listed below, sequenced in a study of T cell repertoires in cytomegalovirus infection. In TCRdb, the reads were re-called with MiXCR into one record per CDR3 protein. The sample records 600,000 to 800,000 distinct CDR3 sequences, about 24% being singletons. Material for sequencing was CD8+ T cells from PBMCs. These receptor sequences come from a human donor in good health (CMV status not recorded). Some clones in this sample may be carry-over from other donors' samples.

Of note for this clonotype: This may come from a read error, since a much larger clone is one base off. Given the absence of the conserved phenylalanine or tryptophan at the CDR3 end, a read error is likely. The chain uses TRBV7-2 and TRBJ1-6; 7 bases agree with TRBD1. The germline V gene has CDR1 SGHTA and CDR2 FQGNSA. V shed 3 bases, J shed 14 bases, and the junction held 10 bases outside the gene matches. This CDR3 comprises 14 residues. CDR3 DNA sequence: TGTGCCAGCAGCTTGACTGACAGGGTTTGGGCCCTCCACTGT. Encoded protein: CASSLTDRVWALHC.

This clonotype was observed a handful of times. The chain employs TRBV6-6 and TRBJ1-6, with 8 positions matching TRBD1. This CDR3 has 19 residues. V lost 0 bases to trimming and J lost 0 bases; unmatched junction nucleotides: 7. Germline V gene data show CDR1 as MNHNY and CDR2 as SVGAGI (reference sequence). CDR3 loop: CASSYSFRGLNSYNSPLHF. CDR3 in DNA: TGTGCCAGCAGTTACTCGTTCAGGGGGCTTAACTCCTATAATTCACCCCTCCACTTT.

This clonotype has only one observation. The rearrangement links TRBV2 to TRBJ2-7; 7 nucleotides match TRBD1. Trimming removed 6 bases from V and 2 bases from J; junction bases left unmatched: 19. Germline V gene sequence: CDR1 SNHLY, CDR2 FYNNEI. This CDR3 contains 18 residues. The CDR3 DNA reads TGTGCCAGCAGAATGACAGGGCTTTCCCGGTCACTGACCTACGAGCAGTACTTC. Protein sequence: CASRMTGLSRSLTYEQYF.

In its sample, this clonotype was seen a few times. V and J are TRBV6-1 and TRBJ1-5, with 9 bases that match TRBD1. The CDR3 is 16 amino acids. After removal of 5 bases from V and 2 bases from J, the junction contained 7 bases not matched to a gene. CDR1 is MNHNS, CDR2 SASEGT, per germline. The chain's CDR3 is CASSPNRGQGNQPQHF. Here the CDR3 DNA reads TGTGCCAGCAGTCCAAACAGGGGGCAGGGCAATCAGCCCCAGCATTTT.

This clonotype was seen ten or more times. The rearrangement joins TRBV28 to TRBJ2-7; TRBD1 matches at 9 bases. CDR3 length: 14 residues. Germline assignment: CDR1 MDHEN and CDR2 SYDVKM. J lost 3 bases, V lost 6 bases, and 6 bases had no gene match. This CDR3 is CASRRGQGGYEQYF. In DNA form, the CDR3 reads TGTGCCAGCAGGAGGGGACAGGGAGGCTACGAGCAGTACTTC.

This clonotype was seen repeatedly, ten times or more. The CDR3 region has the DNA TGTGCCAGCAGTTTGGACGGTTACTGGGGGGAGACCCAGTACTTC. It translates to CASSLDGYWGETQYF. This chain links TRBV12-3 or TRBV12-4 with TRBJ2-5; D might be TRBD1 or TRBD2, each matching 5 bases. The CDR3 covers 15 residues. V dropped 3 bases and J dropped 5 bases, with 16 bases sitting between them.

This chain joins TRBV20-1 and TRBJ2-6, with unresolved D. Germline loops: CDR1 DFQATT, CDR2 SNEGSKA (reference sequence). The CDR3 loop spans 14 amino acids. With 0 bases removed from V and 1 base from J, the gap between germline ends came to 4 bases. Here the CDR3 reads CSARDMSGANVLTF. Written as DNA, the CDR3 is TGCAGTGCTAGAGACATGTCTGGGGCCAACGTCCTGACTTTC.

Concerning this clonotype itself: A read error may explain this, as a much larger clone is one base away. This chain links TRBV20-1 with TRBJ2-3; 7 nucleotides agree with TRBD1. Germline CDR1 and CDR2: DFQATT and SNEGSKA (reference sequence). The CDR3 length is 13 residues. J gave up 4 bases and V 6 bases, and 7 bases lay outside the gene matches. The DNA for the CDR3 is TGCAGTGCCGAGGGGGCTTGCGCAGATACGCAGTATTTT. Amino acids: CSAEGACADTQYF.

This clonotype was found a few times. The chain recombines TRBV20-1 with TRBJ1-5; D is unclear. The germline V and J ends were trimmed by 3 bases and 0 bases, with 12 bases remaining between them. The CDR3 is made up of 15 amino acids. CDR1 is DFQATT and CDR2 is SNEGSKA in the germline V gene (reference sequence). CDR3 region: CSASADWDSNQPQHF. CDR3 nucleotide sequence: TGCAGTGCTAGTGCTGATTGGGATAGCAATCAGCCCCAGCATTTT.

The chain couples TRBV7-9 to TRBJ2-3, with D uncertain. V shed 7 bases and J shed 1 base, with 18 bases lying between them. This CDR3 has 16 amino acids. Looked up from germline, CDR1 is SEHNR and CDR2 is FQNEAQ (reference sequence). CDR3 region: CASTHLMLAGTDTQYF. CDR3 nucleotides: TGTGCCAGCACCCATTTAATGCTGGCGGGCACAGATACGCAGTATTTT. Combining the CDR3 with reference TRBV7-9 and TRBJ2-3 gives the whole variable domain DTGVSQNPRHKITKRGQNVTFRCDPISEHNRLYWYRQTLGQGPEFLTYFQNEAQLEKSRLLSDRFSAERPKGSFSTLEIQRTEQGDSAMYLCASTHLMLAGTDTQYFGPGTRLTVL.